The sequence of this T cell receptor beta chain was determined in a study of control samples from healthy donors and cancer patients. Here immunoSEQ multiplex PCR was the method, and the copy in TCRdb shows in-frame clones only, minus some. Of about 160,000 clones in the sample, 95% to 96% are singletons; the top ten hold just over 1%. Source material: blood. This receptor was identified in a woman under 40 in good health.

CDR3 nucleotide sequence: TGTGCCAGCAGCCAATTGTACAATGAGCAGTTCTTC. Its protein is CASSQLYNEQFF. This chain joins TRBV3-1 (or the pseudogene TRBV3-2) and TRBJ2-1; D not certain. The CDR3 length is 12 residues. V was pared by 2 bases and J by 4 bases, with 3 bases between. Germline V gives CDR1 LGHDT, CDR2 YNNKEL (reference sequence).